This T cell receptor beta chain was identified in a study of T cell responses to AZD1222 COVID-19 vaccine. In the study overall: Combined were second doses at about 4 or about 12 weeks.

Germline V CDR1 and CDR2: SNHLY, FYNNEI. This CDR3 is built from 13 residues. Between the trimmed V and J ends, which lost 8 bases and 2 bases, there was a span of 12 bases. This clone was counted a single time. As yet, its antigen is unknown. General study points: The donor group comprised mostly white British people and more females; the analysis possibly underestimated clonal diversity. Seropositivity was recorded at baseline in only 6 or 7 AZD1222 recipients.

The protocol was immunoSEQ multiplex PCR, while the TCRdb copy is restricted to in-frame clones and leaves out a portion. Counted here are around 30,000 clones, over 90% occurring once; the ten biggest clones make up over 6.5%. The receptor was isolated from an adult in good health. The chain uses TRBV2 and TRBJ1-2, with D unresolved. The source was peripheral blood, collected on day 0 of AZD1222 vaccination. As DNA, the CDR3 is TGTGCCAGCGTCGGCAGGACCAACTATGGCTACACCTTC. Encoded protein: CASVGRTNYGYTF.